This record looks at one TCR beta chain sequence and its context. Original methodology: The assay estimated nucleated cells by amplifying reference gene primers. Using immunoSEQ multiplex PCR, the repertoire was profiled, and TCRdb retains in-frame clones only, with some absent. Clonal size and the V and J genes are those of that table, whereas D and trimming came from the DNA. The sample carries 470,000 or so clones, around 89% recorded once. The germline V gene encodes CDR1 LGHNA and CDR2 YNFKEQ. With 1 base clipped from V and 0 bases from J, the junction kept 14 bases outside the gene matches. The length of the CDR3 is 19 residues. The sample comes from a study of blood T cell repertoires in COVID-19. Whole-study context: Samples of COVID-19 (acute and convalescent) were obtained from the United States, Italy and Spain. From T cells, B-cell-depleted T cells, or PBMCs came the material, which was cDNA or gDNA.

This chain connects TRBV4-2 to TRBJ1-2; 7 positions match TRBD1. The receptor was derived from a woman aged 25 to 39 with acute or convalescent COVID-19. The sequenced sample consisted of peripheral blood. The CDR3 coding sequence is TGTGCCAGCAGCCAAGCCCGGCAGGGACAGAACACGGCTAACTATGGCTACACCTTC. Its translation: CASSQARQGQNTANYGYTF.